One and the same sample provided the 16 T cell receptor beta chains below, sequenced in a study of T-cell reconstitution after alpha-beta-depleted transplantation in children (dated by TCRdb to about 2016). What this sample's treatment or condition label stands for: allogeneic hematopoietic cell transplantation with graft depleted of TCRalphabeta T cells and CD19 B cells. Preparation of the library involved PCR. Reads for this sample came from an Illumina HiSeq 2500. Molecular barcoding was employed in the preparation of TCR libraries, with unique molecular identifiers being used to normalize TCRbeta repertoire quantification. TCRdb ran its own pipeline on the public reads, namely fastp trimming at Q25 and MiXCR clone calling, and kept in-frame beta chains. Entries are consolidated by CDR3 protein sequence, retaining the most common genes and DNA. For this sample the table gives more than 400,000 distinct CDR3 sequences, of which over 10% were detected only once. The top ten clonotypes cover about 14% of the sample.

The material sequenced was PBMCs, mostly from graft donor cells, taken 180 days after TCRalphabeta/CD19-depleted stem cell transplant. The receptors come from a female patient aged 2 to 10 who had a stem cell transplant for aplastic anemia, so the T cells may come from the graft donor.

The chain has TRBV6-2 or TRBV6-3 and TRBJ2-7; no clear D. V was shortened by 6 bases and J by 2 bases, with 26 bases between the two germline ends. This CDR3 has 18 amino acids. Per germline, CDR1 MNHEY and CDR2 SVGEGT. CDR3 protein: CASRQPGPFFLSAYEQYF. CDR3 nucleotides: TGTGCCAGCAGACAGCCGGGTCCCTTCTTCCTTAGTGCCTACGAGCAGTACTTC.

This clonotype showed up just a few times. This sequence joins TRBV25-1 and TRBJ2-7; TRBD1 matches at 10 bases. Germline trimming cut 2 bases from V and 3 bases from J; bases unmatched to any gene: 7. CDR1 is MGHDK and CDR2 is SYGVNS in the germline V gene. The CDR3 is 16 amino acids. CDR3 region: CASSENAGQGNYEQYF. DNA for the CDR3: TGTGCCAGCAGTGAAAACGCGGGACAGGGGAACTACGAGCAGTACTTC.

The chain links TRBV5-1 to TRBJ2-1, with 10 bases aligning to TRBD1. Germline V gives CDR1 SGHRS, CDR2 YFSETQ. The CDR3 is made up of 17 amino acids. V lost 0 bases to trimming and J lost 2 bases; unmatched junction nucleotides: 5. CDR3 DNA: TGCGCCAGCAGCTTGGCCGTCGGGACAGGGGCCTACAATGAGCAGTTCTTC. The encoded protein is CASSLAVGTGAYNEQFF.

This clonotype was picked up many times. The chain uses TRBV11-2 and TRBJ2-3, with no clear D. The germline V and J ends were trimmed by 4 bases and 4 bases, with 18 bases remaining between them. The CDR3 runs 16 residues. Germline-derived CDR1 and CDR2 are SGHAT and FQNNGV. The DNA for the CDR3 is TGTGCCAGCAGCTCCGCACGTTTAGTGATTCCAGATACGCAGTATTTT. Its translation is CASSSARLVIPDTQYF.

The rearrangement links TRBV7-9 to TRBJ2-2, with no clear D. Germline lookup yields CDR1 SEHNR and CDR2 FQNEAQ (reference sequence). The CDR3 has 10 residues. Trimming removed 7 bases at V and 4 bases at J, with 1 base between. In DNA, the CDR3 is TGTGCCAGCACCACCGGGGAGCTGTTTTTT. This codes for CASTTGELFF.

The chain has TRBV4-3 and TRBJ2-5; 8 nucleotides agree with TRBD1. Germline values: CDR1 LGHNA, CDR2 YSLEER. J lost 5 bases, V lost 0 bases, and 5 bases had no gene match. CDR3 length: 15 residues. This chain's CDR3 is CASSQEDRVGETQYF. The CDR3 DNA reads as TGCGCCAGCAGCCAAGAGGACAGGGTGGGGGAGACCCAGTACTTC.

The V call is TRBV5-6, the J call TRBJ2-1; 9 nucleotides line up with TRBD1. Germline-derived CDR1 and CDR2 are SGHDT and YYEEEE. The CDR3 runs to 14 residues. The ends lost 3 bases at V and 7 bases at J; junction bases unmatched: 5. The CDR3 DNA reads TGTGCCAGCAGCTGGGACAGGGTGTGGAATGAGCAGTTCTTC. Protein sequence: CASSWDRVWNEQFF.

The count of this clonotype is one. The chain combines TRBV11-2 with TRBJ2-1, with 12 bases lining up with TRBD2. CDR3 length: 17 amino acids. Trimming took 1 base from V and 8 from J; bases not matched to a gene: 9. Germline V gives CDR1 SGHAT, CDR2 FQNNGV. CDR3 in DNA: TGTGCCAGCAGCTTAGCCCCGGGACTAGCGGGTCCGCATGAGCAGTTCTTC. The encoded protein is CASSLAPGLAGPHEQFF.

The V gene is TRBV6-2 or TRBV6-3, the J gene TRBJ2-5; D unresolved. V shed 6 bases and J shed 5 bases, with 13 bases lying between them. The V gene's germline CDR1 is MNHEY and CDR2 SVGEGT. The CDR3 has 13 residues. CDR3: CASRLGPRETQYF. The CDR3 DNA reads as TGTGCCAGCAGGCTCGGGCCGAGGGAGACCCAGTACTTC.

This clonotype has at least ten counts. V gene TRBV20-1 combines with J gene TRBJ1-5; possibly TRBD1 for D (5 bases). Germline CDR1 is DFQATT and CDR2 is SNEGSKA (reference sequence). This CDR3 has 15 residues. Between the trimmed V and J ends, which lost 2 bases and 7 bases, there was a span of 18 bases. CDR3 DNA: TGCAGTGCTAGATCCCCTGGAAGGGGCCGGCAGCCCCAGCATTTT. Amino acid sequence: CSARSPGRGRQPQHF.

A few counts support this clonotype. The CDR3 nucleotides are TGTGCCAGCAGCTGGGGGAACTCCTACGAGCAGTACGTC. It is translated as CASSWGNSYEQYV. The J gene is TRBJ2-7, the V gene TRBV7-9; TRBD1 or TRBD2 may be the D gene (5 bases each). The V end lost 4 bases, the J end lost 0 bases, and 7 bases lay between the germline ends. The CDR3 consists of 13 residues. The germline V gene has CDR1 SEHNR and CDR2 FQNEAQ (reference sequence).

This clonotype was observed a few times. The CDR3 protein is CSARVLPRGGGEQYV. In nucleotides, the CDR3 is TGCAGTGCTAGAGTGCTGCCAAGAGGAGGGGGCGAGCAGTACGTC. This chain joins TRBV20-1 and TRBJ2-7; D tentatively fits TRBD1 or TRBD2 (6 bases each). Germline V gene lookup returns CDR1 DFQATT and CDR2 SNEGSKA (reference sequence). V lost 1 base and J 6 bases, leaving 19 bases between the germline ends. The CDR3 consists of 15 residues.

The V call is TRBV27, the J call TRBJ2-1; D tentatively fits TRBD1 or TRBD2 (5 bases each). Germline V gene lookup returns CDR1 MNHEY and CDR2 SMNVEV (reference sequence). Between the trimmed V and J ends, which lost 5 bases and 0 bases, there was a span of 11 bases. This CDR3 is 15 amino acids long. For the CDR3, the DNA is TGTGCCAGCAGTCCCTGGGGGTACTCCTACAATGAGCAGTTCTTC. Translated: CASSPWGYSYNEQFF.

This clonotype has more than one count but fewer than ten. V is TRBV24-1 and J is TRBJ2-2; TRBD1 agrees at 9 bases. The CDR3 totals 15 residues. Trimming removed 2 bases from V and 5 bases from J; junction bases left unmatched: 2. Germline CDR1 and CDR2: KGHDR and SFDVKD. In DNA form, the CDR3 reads TGTGCCACCAGTGATTGGGACAGGGATACCGGGGAGCTGTTTTTT. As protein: CATSDWDRDTGELFF.

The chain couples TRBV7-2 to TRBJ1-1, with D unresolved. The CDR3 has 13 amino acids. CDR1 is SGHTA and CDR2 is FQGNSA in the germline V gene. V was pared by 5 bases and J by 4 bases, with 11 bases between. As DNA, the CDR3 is TGTGCCAGCAGCCCAGGAGGAGCCACTGAAGCTTTCTTT. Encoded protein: CASSPGGATEAFF.

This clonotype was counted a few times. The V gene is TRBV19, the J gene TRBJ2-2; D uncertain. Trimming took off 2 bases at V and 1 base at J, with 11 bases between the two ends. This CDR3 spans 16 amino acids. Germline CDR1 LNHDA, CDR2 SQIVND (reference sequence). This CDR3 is CASSITGLRNTGELFF. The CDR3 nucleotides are TGTGCCAGTAGTATAACGGGCCTCAGGAACACCGGGGAGCTGTTTTTT.